This T cell receptor (beta chain) was captured by sequencing in a study of control samples from healthy donors and cancer patients. CDR3 length: 14 amino acids. The germline V gene encodes CDR1 SGHRS and CDR2 YFSETQ. After removal of 4 bases from V and 5 bases from J, the junction contained 4 bases not matched to a gene. Repertoires were generated with immunoSEQ multiplex PCR, while TCRdb's copy carries only in-frame clones and drops some. The sample gives 250,000 to 300,000 clones, over 70% of which show up once; about an eighth is in the top ten. Sequenced material: PBMCs. The receptor comes from a woman aged 55-70 years with lung cancer. This rearrangement joins TRBV5-1 to TRBJ1-1; 11 positions match TRBD1. CDR3 sequence (DNA): TGCGCCAGCAGCCAAGGGACAGGGGGAACTGAAGCTTTCTTT. Amino acids: CASSQGTGGTEAFF.